A single sample is the source of the 16 T cell receptor beta chains below, sequenced in a study of T cell changes during pregnancy in multiple sclerosis. TCRdb's table, derived via immunoSEQ multiplex PCR, lists solely in-frame clones and lacks some. The table includes tens of thousands of clones, 90% to 95% detected once. The specimen was peripheral blood, collected in the third trimester of pregnancy. The receptors originated from a female donor in good health, enrolled as a control in a pregnancy study.

The chain is built from TRBV18 and TRBJ1-3, with TRBD1 identical over 7 bases. Germline values: CDR1 KGHSH, CDR2 LQKENI. Trimming at V came to 3 bases and at J to 1 base, leaving 6 bases not matched to a gene. The length of the CDR3 is 16 residues. The CDR3 DNA follows: TGTGCCAGCTCACCGCAGGGGGTTATTTCTGGAAACACCATATATTTT. Encoded protein: CASSPQGVISGNTIYF.

This chain uses TRBV6-5 with TRBJ2-7, with 7 bases aligning to TRBD1. V lost 5 bases, J lost 5 bases, and 6 bases stayed unmatched. The CDR3 runs to 13 residues. Germline CDR1 MNHEY, CDR2 SVGAGI. The CDR3 here is CASSPGQLDEQYF. CDR3 in DNA: TGTGCCAGCAGTCCGGGACAGCTAGACGAGCAGTACTTC.

This chain links TRBV15 with TRBJ1-5, with a possible D match to TRBD1 (5 bases). CDR3 length equals 14 residues. The germline V gene has CDR1 LNHNV and CDR2 YYDKDF (reference sequence). Trimming stripped 5 bases from V and 1 base from J, with 9 bases between. The CDR3, as DNA: TGTGCCACCAGCCCCGACAGAAGCAATCAGCCCCAGCATTTT. This gives the protein CATSPDRSNQPQHF.

This rearrangement joins TRBV4-2 to TRBJ2-7, with D perhaps matching TRBD2 (6 bases). Germline lookup yields CDR1 LGHNA and CDR2 YNFKEQ. V was shortened by 6 bases and J by 5 bases, with 20 bases between the two germline ends. The length of the CDR3 is 15 residues. This chain's CDR3 is CASRPGRGSKNEQYF. The CDR3 nucleotides read TGTGCCAGCAGGCCTGGGCGGGGATCGAAGAACGAGCAGTACTTC.

CDR3 nucleotides: TGTGCCAGCAGCTCGGACCGTGACTATAGCAATCAGCCCCAGCATTTT. Its protein is CASSSDRDYSNQPQHF. The J gene is TRBJ1-5, the V gene TRBV5-6, with D unresolved. With 3 bases removed from V and 0 bases from J, the gap between germline ends came to 13 bases. The CDR3 loop spans 16 amino acids. Germline lookup yields CDR1 SGHDT and CDR2 YYEEEE. Supplemented by reference TRBV5-6 and TRBJ1-5, the full variable domain reads DAGVTQSPTHLIKTRGQQVTLRCSPKSGHDTVSWYQQALGQGPQFIFQYYEEEERQRGNFPDRFSGHQFPNYSSELNVNALLLGDSALYLCASSSDRDYSNQPQHFGDGTRLSIL.

The rearrangement uses TRBV5-1 and TRBJ2-3; TRBD1 matches at 8 bases. The length of the CDR3 is 16 residues. The germline CDR1 and CDR2 sequences are SGHRS and YFSETQ. With 2 bases clipped from V and 4 bases from J, the junction kept 9 bases outside the gene matches. The CDR3 DNA reads TGCGCCAGCAGCTTAACGGGACAGGCTTACGCAGATACGCAGTATTTT. Translation gives CASSLTGQAYADTQYF.

V usage is TRBV7-2 and J usage is TRBJ1-5, with D perhaps TRBD1 (5 bases). From germline, CDR1 is SGHTA and CDR2 FQGNSA. The length of the CDR3 is 13 residues. Trimming took 6 bases from V and 4 from J, leaving 10 bases between them. As DNA, the CDR3 is TGTGCCAGCAGGGCAGGGTTAAATCAGCCCCAGCATTTT. This codes for CASRAGLNQPQHF.

The chain employs TRBV6-5 and TRBJ2-4, with 10 bases fitting TRBD2. The CDR3 has 14 amino acids. Trimming cost V 5 bases and J 6 bases; bases outside gene matches: 4. Per germline, CDR1 MNHEY and CDR2 SVGAGI. CDR3 DNA sequence: TGTGCCAGCAGTCCCGGGACTAGCGTAAACATTCAGTACTTC. Encoded protein: CASSPGTSVNIQYF.

The V and J genes are TRBV27 and TRBJ1-1; TRBD1 matches at 9 bases. The CDR3 is made up of 15 amino acids. Germline lookup yields CDR1 MNHEY and CDR2 SMNVEV (reference sequence). The J segment lost 4 bases and the V segment lost 0 bases, leaving 3 bases of the junction unmatched. CDR3 loop: CASSLSRTGVTEAFF. For the CDR3, the DNA is TGTGCCAGCAGTTTATCGAGGACAGGGGTCACTGAAGCTTTCTTT.

V is TRBV5-1 and J is TRBJ1-5; 7 nucleotides line up with TRBD1. The junction had 3 bases not matched to a gene; V was cut back by 0 bases and J by 0 bases. The CDR3 has 16 amino acids. Germline CDR1 and CDR2: SGHRS and YFSETQ. The CDR3 sequence is CASSLGGQNSNQPQHF. The CDR3 coding sequence is TGCGCCAGCAGCTTGGGGGGACAGAATAGCAATCAGCCCCAGCATTTT.

V gene TRBV18 combines with J gene TRBJ1-5, with 8 nucleotides matching TRBD1. Germline trimming cut 3 bases from V and 7 bases from J; bases unmatched to any gene: 14. The CDR3 runs to 17 residues. Germline loops: CDR1 KGHSH, CDR2 LQKENI. CDR3 amino acids: CASSPGQGAPDGQPQHF. As DNA, the CDR3 is TGTGCCAGCTCACCGGGGCAGGGGGCGCCGGATGGCCAGCCCCAGCATTTT.

The rearrangement links TRBV9 to TRBJ2-1; D is possibly TRBD1 (6 bases). CDR3 length: 16 residues. V was pared by 2 bases and J by 0 bases, with 12 bases between. In germline, CDR1 is SGDLS, CDR2 YYNGEE. The DNA for the CDR3 is TGTGCCAGCAGCGTGGCTGGGGGCCGCTCCTACAATGAGCAGTTCTTC. Its translation is CASSVAGGRSYNEQFF.

The J gene is TRBJ1-5, the V gene TRBV27, with D unclear. CDR1 is MNHEY and CDR2 is SMNVEV in the germline V gene (reference sequence). This CDR3 spans 14 amino acids. Deletions cut 4 bases from V and 4 bases from J, with 11 bases between. The CDR3 loop reads CASSSKTGNQPQHF. The CDR3 DNA follows: TGTGCCAGCAGTTCTAAGACTGGAAATCAGCCCCAGCATTTT.

The chain uses TRBV10-3 and TRBJ1-1; D gene ambiguous. The CDR3 loop spans 15 amino acids. Germline CDR1 ENHRY, CDR2 SYGVKD. Trimming took off 0 bases at V and 0 bases at J, with 8 bases between the two ends. CDR3 sequence: CAISESSQVNTEAFF. CDR3 nucleotide sequence: TGTGCCATCAGTGAGTCGAGCCAGGTGAACACTGAAGCTTTCTTT.

The chain links TRBV2 to TRBJ1-5, with D tentatively TRBD1 (5 bases). The V gene lost 6 bases and the J gene lost 3 bases, with 21 bases spanning the gap. Germline lookup yields CDR1 SNHLY and CDR2 FYNNEI. This CDR3 is 17 amino acids long. In nucleotides, the CDR3 is TGTGCCAGCAGAAGGGATGGGGGGTGGGGTGTCAATCAGCCCCAGCATTTT. It specifies CASRRDGGWGVNQPQHF.

This rearrangement joins TRBV28 to TRBJ1-3; 7 bases are shared with TRBD1. This CDR3 is built from 14 residues. Germline loops: CDR1 MDHEN, CDR2 SYDVKM. V shed 8 bases and J 0 bases; nucleotides not matched to a gene: 4. The CDR3 region is CASRRQGSGNTIYF. In DNA form, the CDR3 reads TGTGCCAGCCGCCGACAGGGCTCTGGAAACACCATATATTTT.